The 30 T cell receptor beta chains given below trace back to one sample, sequenced in a study of metastatic and nonmetastatic thyroid tumors. Via MiXCR, TCRdb re-called the PCR reads. The sample lists over 8,500 clones; around 12% were seen once. All patients reached thyroid surgery having received no treatment beforehand. The specimen sequenced was blood. These receptors all stem from a female donor with papillary thyroid cancer or a benign thyroid nodule (not recorded which). Some clones in this sample may be carry-over from other donors' samples.

By share, this clone counts as large. The chain is built from TRBV20-1 and TRBJ1-3; the match to TRBD1 covers 10 bases. V trimming: 6 bases; J trimming: 4 bases; junction bases outside the gene matches: 6. Germline V CDR1 and CDR2: DFQATT, SNEGSKA (reference sequence). This CDR3 contains 14 residues. The CDR3 reads CSALGQGVGNTIYF. DNA for the CDR3: TGCAGTGCCTTAGGACAGGGGGTCGGAAACACCATATATTTT.

This clone was found many times. The rearrangement joins TRBV7-3 to TRBJ2-3, with 7 bases that match TRBD1. Germline V gene data show CDR1 as SGHTA and CDR2 as FQGTGA. CDR3 size: 15 residues. V was clipped by 5 bases and J by 4 bases; unmatched bases: 9. The CDR3 region is CASSQRHRGADTQYF. CDR3 DNA: TGTGCCAGCAGCCAACGACACAGGGGAGCAGATACGCAGTATTTT.

This chain uses TRBV9 with TRBJ2-7, with 8 positions matching TRBD2. Losses at the gene ends were 3 bases for V and 6 bases for J; bases not matched to a gene: 8. Germline CDR1 and CDR2: SGDLS and YYNGEE. The CDR3 has 14 amino acids. The CDR3 region has the DNA TGTGCCAGCAGCGCCGCCGGGACTAGTACCGAGCAGTACTTC. As protein: CASSAAGTSTEQYF.

This clone occurred many times. V gene TRBV20-1 combines with J gene TRBJ2-3, with a possible D match to TRBD1 (5 bases). V was cut by 7 bases and J by 0 bases, with 8 bases left in between. This CDR3 comprises 12 residues. CDR1 DFQATT and CDR2 SNEGSKA come from the germline V gene (reference sequence). CDR3 in DNA: TGCAGTGTAGACAGAAGCACAGATACGCAGTATTTT. Translating gives CSVDRSTDTQYF.

Many counts were recorded for this clone. The chain carries TRBV10-3 and TRBJ1-6; TRBD1 matches at 9 bases. The CDR3 is 15 residues long. Germline CDR1 and CDR2: ENHRY and SYGVKD. V lost 4 bases to trimming and J lost 6 bases; unmatched junction nucleotides: 4. The CDR3 loop is CAISVQGAGNSPLHF. CDR3 in DNA: TGTGCCATCAGTGTACAGGGGGCAGGTAATTCACCCCTCCACTTT.

This chain links TRBV4-2 with TRBJ2-7; 10 positions match TRBD2. The J call may be in error: the DNA end matches TRBJ2-1 better. CDR3 size: 20 residues. Germline CDR1 and CDR2: LGHNA and YNFKEQ. CDR3 sequence: CASSPPLGSGRVRSYNEQFF. CDR3 sequence (DNA): TGTGCCAGCAGCCCCCCCCTGGGGAGCGGGAGGGTACGATCCTACAATGAGCAGTTCTTC.

This clone was counted at least ten times. CDR3 amino acids: CASSLTVGATDTQYF. CDR3 coding DNA: TGTGCCAGCAGCTTAACCGTGGGAGCAACAGATACGCAGTATTTT. The rearrangement uses TRBV7-3 and TRBJ2-3; TRBD2 might be the D (5 bases). The CDR3 covers 15 residues. V lost 0 bases, J lost 3 bases, and 10 bases lay in between. Germline lookup yields CDR1 SGHTA and CDR2 FQGTGA. Together with reference TRBV7-3 and TRBJ2-3, the CDR3 gives the full variable domain: GAGVSQTPSNKVTEKGKYVELRCDPISGHTALYWYRQSLGQGPEFLIYFQGTGAADDSGLPNDRFFAVRPEGSVSTLKIQRTERGDSAVYLCASSLTVGATDTQYFGPGTRLTVL.

This clone was counted many times. The chain carries TRBV14 and TRBJ2-3; TRBD2 matches at 15 bases. Germline V CDR1 and CDR2: SGHDN, FVKESK. This CDR3 has 15 amino acids. J gave up 6 bases and V 4 bases, and 2 bases lay outside the gene matches. CDR3 amino acids: CASSRGTSGGDTQYF. The CDR3 nucleotides read TGTGCCAGCAGCCGCGGGACTAGCGGGGGGGATACGCAGTATTTT.

This clone was recorded a few times. A read error is possible here, since a much larger clone lies one base away. CDR3 DNA sequence: TGTGCCAGTAGGCACAGGGGGCCGGGCACCGTGGAGCTGCTTTTT. This gives the protein CASRHRGPGTVELLF. The chain couples TRBV19 to TRBJ2-2; TRBD1 matches 9 bases. The CDR3 loop spans 15 amino acids. Germline V gives CDR1 LNHDA, CDR2 SQIVND (reference sequence).

In regard to this clone: A read error may account for a junction end that differs from germline. The gene calls are TRBV20-1 and TRBJ2-7; D is perhaps TRBD2 (5 bases). This CDR3 has 16 residues. Looked up from germline, CDR1 is DFQATT and CDR2 is SNEGSKA (reference sequence). Here the CDR3 reads CSARTVEAGGSREQCF. The CDR3 DNA is TGCAGTGCTAGGACCGTCGAAGCTGGAGGTAGTCGCGAGCAGTGCTTC.

This clone has ten or more counts. The chain recombines TRBV13 with TRBJ2-5, with TRBD1 matching 7 bases. Germline V gene data show CDR1 as PRHDT and CDR2 as FYEKMQ (reference sequence). The J segment lost 4 bases and the V segment lost 5 bases, leaving 4 bases of the junction unmatched. The CDR3 extends over 13 amino acids. The CDR3 DNA sequence: TGTGCCAGCAGCCTACAGGGGAGAGAGACCCAGTACTTC. Protein: CASSLQGRETQYF.

This clone was detected ten times or more. The chain uses TRBV19 and TRBJ1-1; D may be TRBD1 (6 bases). Germline V lookup: CDR1 LNHDA, CDR2 SQIVND (reference sequence). V was clipped by 6 bases and J by 5 bases, with 13 bases between them. The CDR3 extends over 13 amino acids. The CDR3 here is CASSPEGETEAFF. In DNA, the CDR3 is TGTGCCAGTAGCCCCGAGGGGGAGACTGAAGCTTTCTTT.

This clone is large (0.1 to 1%) in the sample. The rearrangement joins TRBV12-3 or TRBV12-4 to TRBJ1-2, with TRBD1 matching over 11 bases. Trimming cost V 1 base and J 12 bases; bases outside gene matches: 7. The CDR3 has 14 residues. This CDR3 is CASSLGTGGGGNTF. The CDR3 nucleotides are TGTGCCAGCAGTTTAGGGACAGGGGGCGGAGGGAACACCTTC.

The V call is TRBV5-5, the J call TRBJ2-5; 8 bases are a match to TRBD2. After removal of 4 bases from V and 1 base from J, the junction contained 6 bases not matched to a gene. Germline CDR1 and CDR2: SGHKS and YYEKEE (reference sequence). This CDR3 has 15 amino acids. The CDR3 sequence is CASSTGGGPQETQYF. The CDR3 coding sequence is TGTGCCAGCAGCACGGGGGGGGGTCCCCAAGAGACCCAGTACTTC.

By frequency in the sample, this clone is medium-sized (0.01 to 0.1%). The V and J genes are TRBV3-1 and TRBJ2-7, with D possibly being TRBD1 (6 bases). The CDR3 loop spans 16 amino acids. Germline V gene sequence: CDR1 LGHDT, CDR2 YNNKEL (reference sequence). Trimming stripped 4 bases from V and 2 bases from J, with 18 bases between. CDR3 region: CASSPRRTAAAYEQYF. Here the CDR3 DNA reads TGTGCCAGCAGCCCCAGACGGACAGCTGCGGCCTACGAGCAGTACTTC.

At least ten counts were recorded for this clone. This rearrangement joins TRBV9 to TRBJ2-6, with D unresolved. Germline V gives CDR1 SGDLS, CDR2 YYNGEE. The CDR3 has 15 residues. Trimming pared 7 bases from V and 0 bases from J, leaving 11 bases between. CDR3 coding DNA: TGTGCCAGCTCCGAGAACCTCTCTGGGGCCAACGTCCTGACTTTC. Its translation: CASSENLSGANVLTF.

The chain links TRBV7-3 to TRBJ2-7, with D possibly called TRBD1 or TRBD2 (5 bases each). V gave up 5 bases and J gave up 3 bases, with 11 bases separating them. The V gene's germline CDR1 is SGHTA and CDR2 FQGTGA. This CDR3 has 13 amino acids. The CDR3 region has the DNA TGTGCCAGCAGCCCGGGACCCAACTACGAGCAGTACTTC. Translation gives CASSPGPNYEQYF.

Notes on this clone: The same CDR3 arises from other DNA sequences in this sample as well. This rearrangement joins TRBV27 to TRBJ2-7; D tentatively reads TRBD1 or TRBD2 (5 bases each). CDR1 is MNHEY, CDR2 SMNVEV, per germline (reference sequence). The CDR3 has 14 residues. V was cut by 1 base and J by 0 bases, with 7 bases left in between. CDR3 nucleotide sequence: TGTGCCAGCAGTTTATTAGGGACCTCCTACGAGCAGTACTTC. Amino acid sequence: CASSLLGTSYEQYF.

The rearrangement uses TRBV6-1 and TRBJ1-3, with 9 bases fitting TRBD1. CDR1 is MNHNS and CDR2 is SASEGT in the germline V gene. J was trimmed by 4 bases and V by 9 bases; bases with no gene match: 10. This CDR3 comprises 15 residues. The CDR3 nucleotides read TGTGCCAGTGACAGGGGGGAGTTCGCCGGAAACACCATATATTTT. Translation: CASDRGEFAGNTIYF.

This clone was recorded many times. This chain connects TRBV5-1 to TRBJ2-4; D unresolved. Trimming stripped 1 base from V and 5 bases from J, with 4 bases between. The CDR3 length is 12 residues. Germline loops: CDR1 SGHRS, CDR2 YFSETQ. CDR3 amino acids: CASSLTENIQYF. As DNA, the CDR3 is TGCGCCAGCAGCTTGACGGAAAACATTCAGTACTTC.

In this sample, this clone turned up many times. The V gene is TRBV28, the J gene TRBJ2-5; D may be TRBD2 (6 bases). Trimming shortened V by 5 bases and J by 5 bases, and 12 bases separated the two germline ends. The germline CDR1 and CDR2 sequences are MDHEN and SYDVKM. This CDR3 has 13 amino acids. The CDR3 reads CASSLGGSETQYF. DNA for the CDR3: TGTGCCAGCAGTCTCGGGGGTTCGGAGACCCAGTACTTC.

The rearrangement uses TRBV5-1 and TRBJ2-1; 8 nucleotides match TRBD2. The CDR3 runs 13 residues. Unmatched junction bases numbered 10, after V lost 4 bases and J lost 13 bases. Germline loops: CDR1 SGHRS, CDR2 YFSETQ. CDR3 coding DNA: TGCGCCAGCAGCCCCGGGACTAGTATTGGTCAGTTCTTC. Its translation is CASSPGTSIGQFF.

In its sample, this clone ranks as medium-sized. J is TRBJ2-7 and V is TRBV12-3 or TRBV12-4; the match to TRBD1 covers 10 bases. V was pared by 6 bases and J by 6 bases, with 11 bases of the junction left unmatched. This CDR3 spans 15 amino acids. This CDR3 reads CASRRTGGLSSEQYF. CDR3 bases: TGTGCCAGCAGGCGGACAGGGGGTCTATCTAGCGAGCAGTACTTC.

Only one count was recorded for this clone. V and J are TRBV30 and TRBJ2-3; tentative D call: TRBD1 (6 bases). The germline V and J ends were trimmed by 2 bases and 3 bases, with 15 bases remaining between them. Germline V gene lookup returns CDR1 GTSNPN and CDR2 SVGIG (reference sequence). CDR3 length: 15 amino acids. CDR3 coding DNA: TGTGCCTGGAGTAGGGCAGGGGTGAATACAGATACGCAGTATTTT. Amino acids: CAWSRAGVNTDTQYF. Full variable domain (rest looked up from reference TRBV30 and TRBJ2-3): SQTIHQWPATLVQPVGSPLSLECTVEGTSNPNLYWYRQAAGRGLQLLFYSVGIGQISSEVPQNLSASRPQDRQFILSSKKLLLSDSGFYLCAWSRAGVNTDTQYFGPGTRLTVL.

This clone is medium-sized within its sample. The rearrangement uses TRBV18 and TRBJ2-7, with D unresolved. Germline CDR1 is KGHSH and CDR2 is LQKENI. With 2 bases removed from V and 5 bases from J, the gap between germline ends came to 4 bases. The CDR3 has 11 residues. The CDR3, as DNA: TGTGCCAGCTCACCAGGCCACGAGCAGTACTTC. Translating it yields CASSPGHEQYF.

This clone was observed many times. Given a much more abundant clone one base away, this may be a read error. The chain employs TRBV3-1 and TRBJ2-7, with 7 bases lining up with TRBD2. Germline V gene data show CDR1 as LGHDT and CDR2 as YNNKEL (reference sequence). V shed 0 bases, J shed 5 bases, and the junction held 7 bases outside the gene matches. The CDR3 totals 15 residues. The CDR3 DNA reads TGTGCCAGCAGCCAAGATGTGGGAGGGCCCGACGAGCAGTACTTC. Residues: CASSQDVGGPDEQYF.

Many counts were recorded for this clone. V and J are TRBV27 and TRBJ1-5, with TRBD1 identical over 7 bases. CDR3 length: 16 residues. Germline loops: CDR1 MNHEY, CDR2 SMNVEV (reference sequence). Losses at the gene ends were 5 bases for V and 4 bases for J; bases not matched to a gene: 11. The CDR3 nucleotides read TGTGCCAGCAGTACATTGGGACAGCCCGGGAATCAGCCCCAGCATTTT. This gives the protein CASSTLGQPGNQPQHF.

This clone was counted at least ten times. The chain couples TRBV6-1 to TRBJ2-1, with a tentative D call TRBD1 (6 bases). Germline V gene data show CDR1 as MNHNS and CDR2 as SASEGT. The CDR3 sequence is 14 residues long. Trimming pared 3 bases from V and 7 bases from J, leaving 13 bases between. The CDR3 protein is CASSDWTEANEQFF. CDR3 DNA: TGTGCCAGCAGTGACTGGACAGAGGCTAATGAGCAGTTCTTC.

This clone was counted many times. The rearrangement uses TRBV4-2 and TRBJ2-3, with D hard to call. There are 16 residues in the CDR3. V lost 4 bases to trimming and J lost 1 base, with 15 bases between them. Germline-derived CDR1 and CDR2 are LGHNA and YNFKEQ. The CDR3 protein is CASSLRGSVGTDTQYF. CDR3 in DNA: TGTGCCAGCAGCCTACGTGGGTCTGTGGGCACAGATACGCAGTATTTT.

By share, this clone ranks as medium-sized. V is TRBV12-5 and J is TRBJ2-1; 8 bases fit TRBD2. CDR3 length: 13 amino acids. The V gene end was trimmed by 4 bases and the J gene end by 8 bases; junction bases not matched to a gene: 4. CDR1 and CDR2 from the germline V gene are LGHNT and FRNRAP. The CDR3 sequence: CASGSGLAHEQFF. CDR3 nucleotides: TGTGCTAGTGGTTCCGGACTAGCCCATGAGCAGTTCTTC.